The 32 T cell receptor beta chains below all came from one sample that was sequenced in a study of CD8 T cells in ankylosing spondylitis. TCRdb used MiXCR to reprocess the 5' RACE reads, holding one entry per CDR3 protein. The sample records roughly 180,000 distinct CDR3 sequences, approximately 10% being singletons. The sequencing input was blood, either unsorted or a sorted T cell fraction (not recorded which). These receptors all come from a male donor with ankylosing spondylitis or in good health (not recorded which).

Regarding this clonotype: A much larger clone sits a single nucleotide away, making a read error possible. J is TRBJ2-7 and V is TRBV6-1; 7 bases agree with TRBD1. This CDR3 comprises 16 residues. Germline-derived CDR1 and CDR2 are MNHNS and SASEGT. The chain's CDR3 is CASRRGQESPNYGQYF. As DNA, the CDR3 is TGTGCCAGCAGAAGAGGACAGGAAAGTCCGAACTACGGGCAGTACTTC.

This clonotype was recorded at least ten times. Sequence at one end of the junction differs from germline and may be a read error. The gene calls are TRBV5-1 and TRBJ2-1; 9 nucleotides match TRBD1. Germline-derived CDR1 and CDR2 are SGHRS and YFSETQ. The CDR3 has 14 amino acids. Here the CDR3 reads CASSPGQGYNEQFF. The CDR3 DNA reads as TGTGCCAGTAGTCCGGGACAGGGCTACAATGAGCAGTTCTTC.

This clonotype was found many times. The J gene is TRBJ2-3, the V gene TRBV6-5; the D gene is possibly TRBD1 (5 bases). V was clipped by 0 bases and J by 4 bases, with 11 bases between them. Germline assignment: CDR1 MNHEY and CDR2 SVGAGI. The length of the CDR3 is 15 residues. CDR3 sequence (DNA): TGTGCCAGCAGTTACTCGACAGTGGGCCCAGATACGCAGTATTTT. Protein: CASSYSTVGPDTQYF.

This clonotype has at least ten counts. This chain joins TRBV10-3 and TRBJ2-7; D perhaps matches TRBD1 (5 bases). This CDR3 comprises 14 residues. V was shortened by 6 bases and J by 2 bases, with 14 bases between the two germline ends. Germline V gene sequence: CDR1 ENHRY, CDR2 SYGVKD. CDR3 residues: CAIREDRTAYEQYF. CDR3 in DNA: TGTGCCATCAGGGAAGACAGAACTGCCTACGAGCAGTACTTC.

This clonotype was recorded at least ten times. This sequence joins TRBV5-6 and TRBJ2-3; D might be TRBD2 (6 bases). The CDR3 covers 13 residues. V lost 6 bases, J lost 2 bases, and 10 bases lay in between. CDR1 and CDR2 (germline): SGHDT, YYEEEE. The CDR3 DNA sequence: TGTGCCAGCATCCGGGAGAACACAGATACGCAGTATTTT. Translation gives CASIRENTDTQYF.

This clonotype has at least ten counts. This rearrangement joins TRBV30 to TRBJ2-7, with TRBD1 matching over 9 bases. Looked up from germline, CDR1 is GTSNPN and CDR2 is SVGIG (reference sequence). The junction had 5 bases not matched to a gene; V was cut back by 3 bases and J by 2 bases. The CDR3 is 14 amino acids. The CDR3 protein is CAWRGTGSAYEQYF. The DNA for the CDR3 is TGTGCCTGGAGAGGGACAGGGAGCGCCTACGAGCAGTACTTC.

This clonotype was found many times. The gene calls are TRBV7-8 and TRBJ2-2, with a weak D call TRBD2 (5 bases). The CDR3 consists of 13 residues. CDR1 and CDR2 from the germline V gene are SGHVS and FQNEAQ. With 4 bases removed from V and 7 bases from J, the gap between germline ends came to 10 bases. This chain's CDR3 is CASSSSDFGELFF. CDR3 coding DNA: TGTGCCAGCAGCTCCTCGGACTTCGGGGAGCTGTTTTTT.

This clonotype was counted a few times. The chain joins TRBV19 to TRBJ2-5; 12 bases agree with TRBD2. The trim removed 5 bases at V and 1 base at J, leaving 8 bases unmatched. The CDR3 contains 17 residues. In germline, CDR1 is LNHDA, CDR2 SQIVND (reference sequence). The CDR3 loop is CASSALTSGGVQETQYF. The CDR3 DNA follows: TGTGCCAGTAGTGCCCTGACTAGCGGGGGAGTCCAAGAGACCCAGTACTTC.

This clonotype was observed a handful of times. The genes are TRBV7-8 and TRBJ1-1; tentative D call: TRBD1 (6 bases). Germline loops: CDR1 SGHVS, CDR2 FQNEAQ. V was shortened by 3 bases and J by 7 bases, with 9 bases between the two germline ends. CDR3 length: 12 residues. DNA for the CDR3: TGTGCCAGCAGCTTTTCCAGGGGTGAAGCTTTCTTT. Translating gives CASSFSRGEAFF.

This clonotype came up a few times. The chain is built from TRBV5-1 and TRBJ2-7; 7 positions agree with TRBD1. Germline V gives CDR1 SGHRS, CDR2 YFSETQ. Germline trimming cut 4 bases from V and 4 bases from J; bases unmatched to any gene: 8. This CDR3 contains 14 residues. Written as DNA, the CDR3 is TGCGCCAGCAGCACCGGGACAGTTGGATACGAGCAGTACTTC. This gives the protein CASSTGTVGYEQYF.

The chain couples TRBV5-1 to TRBJ1-2; 10 bases fit TRBD1. The trim removed 0 bases at V and 7 bases at J, leaving 6 bases unmatched. This CDR3 is 15 amino acids long. Germline-derived CDR1 and CDR2 are SGHRS and YFSETQ. CDR3 in amino acids: CASSLGDRGPGGYTF. Here the CDR3 DNA reads TGCGCCAGCAGCTTGGGTGACAGGGGGCCCGGTGGCTACACCTTC.

This clonotype showed up many times. The chain couples TRBV12-3 or TRBV12-4 to TRBJ2-5; possible D gene TRBD1, 6 bases. The CDR3 is 14 residues long. The V and J ends lost 6 bases and 5 bases respectively, with 16 bases between them. The CDR3 here is CASSSRTVSETQYF. The CDR3 coding sequence is TGTGCCAGCAGCTCCAGGACAGTGAGCGAGACCCAGTACTTC.

V usage is TRBV14 and J usage is TRBJ1-1, with TRBD1 identical over 7 bases. Germline V gene data show CDR1 as SGHDN and CDR2 as FVKESK. V dropped 0 bases and J dropped 11; count of bases not matched to a gene: 15. The CDR3 runs 16 residues. The CDR3 region is CASSQDWGQRIVNAFF. Written as DNA, the CDR3 is TGTGCCAGCAGCCAAGATTGGGGACAGAGAATTGTCAACGCTTTCTTT. Using reference TRBV14 and TRBJ1-1 for the parts outside the CDR3, the full variable domain is EAGVTQFPSHSVIEKGQTVTLRCDPISGHDNLYWYRRVMGKEIKFLLHFVKESKQDESGMPNNRFLAERTGGTYSTLKVQPAELEDSGVYFCASSQDWGQRIVNAFFGQGTRLTVV.

This clonotype was recorded many times. The J gene is TRBJ2-7, the V gene TRBV6-5, with D possibly being TRBD2 (6 bases). The CDR3 extends over 15 amino acids. V gave up 4 bases and J gave up 0 bases, with 13 bases separating them. Looked up from germline, CDR1 is MNHEY and CDR2 is SVGAGI. As DNA, the CDR3 is TGTGCCAGCAGTTCCCGGGACTCAAGCTCCTACGAGCAGTACTTC. Residues: CASSSRDSSSYEQYF.

This clonotype was seen more than once but under ten times. The chain has TRBV7-9 and TRBJ1-1; D call uncertain. This CDR3 spans 14 amino acids. V shed 8 bases and J shed 3 bases, with 16 bases lying between them. Germline loops: CDR1 SEHNR, CDR2 FQNEAQ (reference sequence). In nucleotides, the CDR3 is TGTGCCAGCGAACCCCAAGCTGGGGACACTGAAGCTTTCTTT. Protein: CASEPQAGDTEAFF.

This clonotype was picked up many times. J is TRBJ1-5 and V is TRBV6-5; 8 bases map to TRBD1. Germline-derived CDR1 and CDR2 are MNHEY and SVGAGI. The CDR3 is 15 residues long. V lost 2 bases and J lost 4; bases outside the gene matches: 4. Here the CDR3 reads CASSYLGQGNQPQHF. The CDR3 coding sequence is TGTGCCAGCAGTTACCTAGGACAGGGTAATCAGCCCCAGCATTTT.

This clonotype is a singleton in its sample. This chain links TRBV11-2 with TRBJ2-1; D could derive from TRBD1 or TRBD2 (5 bases each). Trimming took off 3 bases at V and 8 bases at J, with 11 bases between the two ends. This CDR3 has 13 residues. Germline CDR1 SGHAT, CDR2 FQNNGV. CDR3 DNA: TGTGCCAGCAGCTTCGCCGGGACGGATGAGCAGTTCTTC. Encoded protein: CASSFAGTDEQFF.

The V call is TRBV5-8, the J call TRBJ2-5; 13 bases fit TRBD2. CDR3 length equals 16 residues. The germline gives CDR1 SGHTS, CDR2 YDEGEE. V shed 4 bases and J 5 bases; nucleotides not matched to a gene: 8. The CDR3 sequence: CASSPGTSGTGETQYF. For the CDR3, the DNA is TGTGCCAGCAGCCCTGGGACTAGCGGGACTGGTGAGACCCAGTACTTC.

Only a few counts were recorded for this clonotype. This chain joins TRBV7-9 and TRBJ2-1; 9 nucleotides agree with TRBD1. The CDR3 contains 16 residues. Unmatched junction bases numbered 11, after V lost 5 bases and J lost 6 bases. Germline-derived CDR1 and CDR2 are SEHNR and FQNEAQ (reference sequence). The CDR3 loop is CASSLNRGRRTNEQFF. CDR3 sequence (DNA): TGTGCCAGCAGCCTAAACAGGGGGCGCCGGACCAATGAGCAGTTCTTC. The full variable domain, rest sourced from reference TRBV7-9 and TRBJ2-1, is DTGVSQNPRHKITKRGQNVTFRCDPISEHNRLYWYRQTLGQGPEFLTYFQNEAQLEKSRLLSDRFSAERPKGSFSTLEIQRTEQGDSAMYLCASSLNRGRRTNEQFFGPGTRLTVL.

This clonotype was detected many times. This sequence joins TRBV5-1 and TRBJ2-3; TRBD2 matches 9 bases. This CDR3 has 16 residues. Germline V gene sequence: CDR1 SGHRS, CDR2 YFSETQ. With 5 bases clipped from V and 3 bases from J, the junction kept 10 bases outside the gene matches. The CDR3 loop reads CASRLPPGLATDTQYF. The CDR3, as DNA: TGCGCCAGCAGACTACCCCCGGGACTAGCTACAGATACGCAGTATTTT.

This clonotype showed up just a few times. The chain uses TRBV5-1 and TRBJ1-4; 7 bases are a match to TRBD1. Looked up from germline, CDR1 is SGHRS and CDR2 is YFSETQ. J lost 6 bases, V lost 3 bases, and 5 bases had no gene match. The CDR3 consists of 14 residues. The CDR3 DNA is TGCGCCAGCAGCTCAGGGGGAGGCGATGAAAAACTGTTTTTT. It codes for CASSSGGGDEKLFF.

This clonotype was counted ten times or more. The V and J genes are TRBV11-2 and TRBJ2-1, with 8 bases aligning to TRBD2. V was pared by 5 bases and J by 7 bases, with 13 bases of the junction left unmatched. Germline CDR1 is SGHAT and CDR2 is FQNNGV. The CDR3 length is 16 residues. CDR3 bases: TGTGCCAGCAGCCCACCCGGCTCAGCGGGAGTTAATGAGCAGTTCTTC. This codes for CASSPPGSAGVNEQFF. The full variable domain, its missing parts supplied by reference TRBV11-2 and TRBJ2-1, is EAGVAQSPRYKIIEKRQSVAFWCNPISGHATLYWYQQILGQGPKLLIQFQNNGVVDDSQLPKDRFSAERLKGVDSTLKIQPAKLEDSAVYLCASSPPGSAGVNEQFFGPGTRLTVL.

The chain combines TRBV5-1 with TRBJ2-3; D possibly corresponds to TRBD2 (5 bases). Germline V gene lookup returns CDR1 SGHRS and CDR2 YFSETQ. The CDR3 consists of 18 residues. V shed 0 bases and J shed 2 bases, with 19 bases lying between them. The CDR3 DNA follows: TGCGCCAGCAGCTTGGTTGGGGTAGCGTTTAATCCCACAGATACGCAGTATTTT. Protein: CASSLVGVAFNPTDTQYF.

The rearrangement joins TRBV7-9 to TRBJ1-1; 7 bases are a match to TRBD1. Per germline, CDR1 SEHNR and CDR2 FQNEAQ (reference sequence). The CDR3 totals 13 residues. V shed 5 bases, J shed 4 bases, and the junction held 4 bases outside the gene matches. CDR3 coding DNA: TGTGCCAGCAGCCAGGGGGTGGGCACTGAAGCTTTCTTT. Protein product: CASSQGVGTEAFF.

This clonotype came up many times. This chain joins TRBV20-1 and TRBJ2-3, with D maybe TRBD2 (6 bases). V was shortened by 0 bases and J by 2 bases, with 18 bases between the two germline ends. Germline V lookup: CDR1 DFQATT, CDR2 SNEGSKA (reference sequence). The CDR3 extends over 17 amino acids. In DNA, the CDR3 is TGCAGTGCTAGAGAATTGGGGAGGACACACCTCACAGATACGCAGTATTTT. It codes for CSARELGRTHLTDTQYF.

Remarks on this clonotype: Since a much larger clone is just one base distant, this may be a read error. The chain is built from TRBV12-3 or TRBV12-4 and TRBJ2-2; a weak D match, TRBD2 (6 bases). CDR3 length: 16 residues. V lost 10 bases and J 1 base, leaving 19 bases between the germline ends. In nucleotides, the CDR3 is TGTGCCATCACTCTCGGGGGACTCCTGAACACCGGGGAGCTGTTTTTT. This sequence encodes CAITLGGLLNTGELFF.

In this sample, this clonotype turned up a few times. V and J are TRBV11-2 and TRBJ2-5; 7 bases fit TRBD2. The CDR3 runs 14 residues. The V gene's germline CDR1 is SGHAT and CDR2 FQNNGV. With 7 bases clipped from V and 5 bases from J, the junction kept 10 bases outside the gene matches. CDR3 nucleotide sequence: TGTGCCAGCACAGCGCGGGGGTTGGGGGAGACCCAGTACTTC. It is translated as CASTARGLGETQYF.

This clonotype was recorded only once. A single base separates this from a much larger clone, so it may be a read error. DNA of the CDR3: TGTGCCAGCAGTTGCGGAAGAACCACTGAAGCTTTCTTT. It encodes CASSCGRTTEAFF. This chain joins TRBV6-6 and TRBJ1-1; D call uncertain. The CDR3 consists of 13 residues. Germline lookup yields CDR1 MNHNY and CDR2 SVGAGI (reference sequence). With 4 bases removed from V and 4 bases from J, the gap between germline ends came to 10 bases.

This clonotype has ten or more counts. The V and J genes are TRBV3-1 and TRBJ2-6; D is unresolved. CDR3 size: 15 residues. V dropped 4 bases and J dropped 4 bases, with 11 bases sitting between them. Germline lookup yields CDR1 LGHDT and CDR2 YNNKEL (reference sequence). CDR3 region: CASSRSNNGANVLTF. The CDR3 DNA follows: TGTGCCAGCAGCCGTTCAAATAACGGGGCCAACGTCCTGACTTTC. Full variable domain (missing parts from reference TRBV3-1 and TRBJ2-6): DTAVSQTPKYLVTQMGNDKSIKCEQNLGHDTMYWYKQDSKKFLKIMFSYNNKELIINETVPNRFSPKSPDKAHLNLHINSLELGDSAVYFCASSRSNNGANVLTFGAGSRLTVL.

V usage is TRBV7-9 and J usage is TRBJ2-7; 7 bases are shared with TRBD2. J lost 5 bases, V lost 3 bases, and 7 bases had no gene match. Germline-derived CDR1 and CDR2 are SEHNR and FQNEAQ (reference sequence). This CDR3 region has 14 residues. The CDR3 protein is CASSFGTKGNEQYF. CDR3 bases: TGTGCCAGCAGCTTTGGGACTAAGGGAAACGAGCAGTACTTC.

This clonotype was detected ten times or more. The chain couples TRBV5-1 to TRBJ2-1, with 11 bases aligning to TRBD2. CDR3 length: 16 amino acids. Germline CDR1 is SGHRS and CDR2 is YFSETQ. The junction had 12 bases not matched to a gene; V was cut back by 4 bases and J by 9 bases. CDR3 region: CASSVTTSGIDTEQFF. The DNA of the CDR3 is TGCGCCAGCAGCGTAACGACTAGCGGGATCGATACTGAGCAGTTCTTC.

This clonotype was found many times. The rearrangement links TRBV28 to TRBJ2-3; 11 nucleotides agree with TRBD2. V was pared by 3 bases and J by 4 bases, with 3 bases of the junction left unmatched. The CDR3 extends over 15 amino acids. CDR1 and CDR2 (germline): MDHEN, SYDVKM. CDR3 nucleotide sequence: TGTGCCAGCAGTTTCGTAGCGGGGGGGCCAGATACGCAGTATTTT. It encodes CASSFVAGGPDTQYF.